A selection of T cell receptor beta chains follows, all from one sample in a study of T cells after yellow fever vaccination. TCRdb processed the 5' RACE reads anew with MiXCR; each CDR3 protein has one entry. The sample carries a few hundred thousand distinct CDR3 sequences, around 5.3% recorded once. Here the sequenced sample was CD4+ T cells sorted from PBMCs, taken on the day of the yellow fever booster vaccination. The receptors derive from a man younger than 35 who received the YFV17D yellow fever vaccine. CDR3s include the opening cysteine and the closing phenylalanine or tryptophan. D genes are given only for firm matches. Expanded clones are given a class, and other clones once, few, many or no size at all.

J,size,D,V,CDR3,DNA
TRBJ1-4,-,TRBD1,TRBV9,CASSVKGQANEKLFF,TGTGCCAGCAGCGTAAAGGGACAGGCTAATGAAAAACTGTTTTTT
TRBJ2-3,-,-,TRBV10-1,CASSPGIISTDTQYF,TGCGCCAGCAGTCCGGGGATTATCTCCACAGATACGCAGTATTTT
TRBJ2-1,-,-,TRBV19,CASRTEIGEQFF,TGTGCCAGTAGGACCGAGATCGGTGAGCAGTTCTTC
TRBJ2-1,many,-,TRBV18,CASSPGQQVYNEQFF,TGTGCCAGCTCACCCGGACAGCAAGTATACAATGAGCAGTTCTTC
TRBJ2-5,many,TRBD2,TRBV5-1,CASSWGLAGTKETQYF,TGCGCCAGCAGCTGGGGACTAGCGGGGACAAAAGAGACCCAGTACTTC
TRBJ1-2,-,-,TRBV29-1,CSVGGEQGSRGGYTF,TGCAGCGTTGGAGGGGAACAGGGCTCACGAGGGGGCTACACCTTC
TRBJ1-3,many,-,TRBV6-5,CASSINLSGNTIYF,TGTGCCAGCAGTATAAATCTTTCTGGAAACACCATATATTTT
TRBJ1-1,many,-,TRBV5-1,CASSWAGINTEAFF,TGCGCCAGCAGCTGGGCCGGCATTAACACTGAAGCTTTCTTT
TRBJ1-2,-,-,TRBV6-5,CASSYSSSGSGGASYGYTF,TGTGCCAGCAGTTACTCGTCCTCCGGGAGCGGGGGCGCGAGTTATGGCTACACCTTC
TRBJ1-1,few,-,TRBV7-2,CASSLGRVPTEAFF,TGTGCCAGCAGCTTAGGCAGGGTGCCCACTGAAGCTTTCTTT